These 5 T cell receptor beta chains were sequenced from one sample in a study of T cell repertoires in cytomegalovirus infection. One entry per CDR3 protein, called by TCRdb with MiXCR from the reads. The sample holds some 300,000 distinct CDR3 sequences, about 9.2% seen once. Material: PBMCs. The receptor source for this set is a human donor in good health (CMV status not recorded). Some clones in this sample may be carry-over from other donors' samples.

This clonotype occurred many times. This chain joins TRBV14 and TRBJ1-1; unclear D gene. Per germline, CDR1 SGHDN and CDR2 FVKESK. Between the trimmed V and J ends, which lost 1 base and 1 base, there was a span of 7 bases. CDR3 length: 14 residues. CDR3 bases: TGTGCCAGCAGCCAAGTCGCGGGGAACACTGAAGCTTTCTTT. It encodes CASSQVAGNTEAFF.

This clonotype has a count of ten or more. The chain couples TRBV7-2 to TRBJ2-1; 9 nucleotides line up with TRBD1. The CDR3 runs 14 residues. CDR1 is SGHTA, CDR2 FQGNSA, per germline. V shed 7 bases and J 2 bases; nucleotides not matched to a gene: 3. The CDR3 DNA sequence: TGTGCCAGCACGGACAGGGGCACCTACAATGAGCAGTTCTTC. Amino acid sequence: CASTDRGTYNEQFF.

This clonotype appeared many times. The J gene is TRBJ2-5, the V gene TRBV28; maybe TRBD1 (7 bases). CDR1 and CDR2 from the germline V gene are MDHEN and SYDVKM. This CDR3 contains 14 residues. V was pared by 1 base and J by 3 bases, with 9 bases between. The CDR3 protein is CASSLSGGKETQYF. CDR3 nucleotide sequence: TGTGCCAGCAGTTTATCAGGGGGGAAAGAGACCCAGTACTTC.

Many counts were recorded for this clonotype. The chain recombines TRBV12-3 or TRBV12-4 with TRBJ1-4, with D perhaps matching TRBD1 (5 bases). The V end was cut by 1 base, the J end by 7 bases, with 7 bases between. The CDR3 is 13 residues long. The CDR3 is CASSLGGPEKLFF. CDR3 sequence (DNA): TGTGCCAGCAGTTTAGGGGGACCTGAAAAACTGTTTTTT.

This clonotype was found many times. This sequence joins TRBV6-2 or TRBV6-3 and TRBJ2-7; either TRBD1 or TRBD2 may fit D (6 bases each). CDR1 MNHEY and CDR2 SVGEGT come from the germline V gene. CDR3 length: 14 amino acids. V was clipped by 7 bases and J by 5 bases, with 18 bases between them. The CDR3, as DNA: TGTGCCAGCATTGCCGGGGGCAGGCGGAACGAGCAGTACGTC. This encodes CASIAGGRRNEQYV.